This T cell receptor beta chain was recovered during a study of response to subunit inactivated influenza vaccine. Findings and limits, study-wide: There was a suggestion from the authors that each seasonal influenza vaccination recruits few new T cells.

Remarks on this clonotype: Its antigen is undetermined.

From the RT-PCR reads, TCRdb called clonotypes with MiXCR, one entry per CDR3 protein. In the table there are around 710,000 distinct CDR3 sequences, approximately 13% of which are singletons. The CDR3 sequence is 12 residues long. J lost 14 bases, V lost 4 bases, and 6 bases had no gene match. The chain links TRBV12-3 or TRBV12-4 to TRBJ2-3, with TRBD2 matching over 10 bases. The input for sequencing was PBMCs from blood, taken 14 to 15 days before vaccination. This clonotype was obtained from a man between 50 and 59 years old who received an inactivated influenza vaccine. As DNA, the CDR3 is TGTGCCAGCAGTTCAGGACTAGCGGACCCGTATTTT. Amino acid sequence: CASSSGLADPYF.